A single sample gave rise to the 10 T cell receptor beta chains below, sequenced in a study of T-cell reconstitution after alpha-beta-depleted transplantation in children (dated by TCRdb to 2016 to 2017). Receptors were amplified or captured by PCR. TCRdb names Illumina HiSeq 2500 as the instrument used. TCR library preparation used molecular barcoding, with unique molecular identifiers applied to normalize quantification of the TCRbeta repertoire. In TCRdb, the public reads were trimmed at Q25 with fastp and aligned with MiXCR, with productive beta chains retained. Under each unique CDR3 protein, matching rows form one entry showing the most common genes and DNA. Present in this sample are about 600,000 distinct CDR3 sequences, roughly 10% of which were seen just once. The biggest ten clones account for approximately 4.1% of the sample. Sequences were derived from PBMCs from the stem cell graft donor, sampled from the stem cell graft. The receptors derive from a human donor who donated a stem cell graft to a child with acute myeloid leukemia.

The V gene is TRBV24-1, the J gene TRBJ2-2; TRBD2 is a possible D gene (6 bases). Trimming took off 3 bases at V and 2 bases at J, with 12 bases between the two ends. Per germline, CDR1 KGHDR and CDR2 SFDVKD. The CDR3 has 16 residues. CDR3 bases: TGTGCCACCAGTGATCCCGGGACTTTAAACACCGGGGAGCTGTTTTTT. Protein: CATSDPGTLNTGELFF.

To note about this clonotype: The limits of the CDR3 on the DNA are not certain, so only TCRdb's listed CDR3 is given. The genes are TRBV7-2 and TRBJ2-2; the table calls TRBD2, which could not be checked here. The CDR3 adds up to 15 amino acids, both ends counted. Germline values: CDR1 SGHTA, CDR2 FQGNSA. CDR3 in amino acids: CASSLEWAAPGSCFF.

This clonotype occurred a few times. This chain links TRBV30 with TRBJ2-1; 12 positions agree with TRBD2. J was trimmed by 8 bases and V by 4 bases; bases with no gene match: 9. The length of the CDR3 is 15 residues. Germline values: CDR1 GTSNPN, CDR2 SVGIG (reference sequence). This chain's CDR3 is CAWNRLAGVSHEQFF. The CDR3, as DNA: TGTGCCTGGAACCGACTAGCGGGAGTTTCCCATGAGCAGTTCTTC.

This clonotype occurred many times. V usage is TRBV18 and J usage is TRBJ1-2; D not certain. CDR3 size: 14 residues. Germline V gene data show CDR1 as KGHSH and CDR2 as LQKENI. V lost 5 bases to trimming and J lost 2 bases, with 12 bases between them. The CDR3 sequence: CASSNQARNYGYTF. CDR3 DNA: TGTGCCAGCTCAAACCAGGCTAGAAACTATGGCTACACCTTC.

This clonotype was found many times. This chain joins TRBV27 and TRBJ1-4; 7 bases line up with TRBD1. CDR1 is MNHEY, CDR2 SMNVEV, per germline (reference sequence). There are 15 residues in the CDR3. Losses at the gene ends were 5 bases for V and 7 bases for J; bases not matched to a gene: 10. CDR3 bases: TGTGCCAGCAGTCTCCAGGGGGGTGTAGCTGAAAAACTGTTTTTT. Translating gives CASSLQGGVAEKLFF.

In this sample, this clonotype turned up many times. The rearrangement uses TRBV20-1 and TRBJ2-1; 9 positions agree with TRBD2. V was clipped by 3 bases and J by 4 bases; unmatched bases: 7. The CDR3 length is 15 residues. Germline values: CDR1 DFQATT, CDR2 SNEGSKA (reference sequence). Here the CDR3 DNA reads TGCAGTGCTAGGGCCTTGACTAGCGGATACAATGAGCAGTTCTTC. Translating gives CSARALTSGYNEQFF.

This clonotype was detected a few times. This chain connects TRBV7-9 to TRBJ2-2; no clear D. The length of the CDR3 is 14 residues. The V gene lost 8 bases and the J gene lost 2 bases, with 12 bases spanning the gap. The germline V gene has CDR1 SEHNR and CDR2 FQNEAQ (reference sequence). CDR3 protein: CASLGQTNTGELFF. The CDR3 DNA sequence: TGTGCCAGCTTAGGGCAGACCAACACCGGGGAGCTGTTTTTT.

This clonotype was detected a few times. The CDR3, as DNA: TGTGCCAGCAGTTTAAGGGGAGGGCGACGGACTGAAGCTTTCTTT. Protein sequence: CASSLRGGRRTEAFF. The V call is TRBV28, the J call TRBJ1-1, with TRBD1 as a possible D gene (5 bases). The CDR3 is 15 residues long. Germline V CDR1 and CDR2: MDHEN, SYDVKM. Trimming stripped 2 bases from V and 5 bases from J, with 15 bases between.

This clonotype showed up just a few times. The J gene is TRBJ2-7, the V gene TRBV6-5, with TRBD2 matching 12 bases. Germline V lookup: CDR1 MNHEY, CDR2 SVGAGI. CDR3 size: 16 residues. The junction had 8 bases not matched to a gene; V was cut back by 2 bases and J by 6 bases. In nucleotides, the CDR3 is TGTGCCAGCAGTTACCTAAGACTAGCGGGAGCCGGCGAGCAGTACTTC. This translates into CASSYLRLAGAGEQYF.

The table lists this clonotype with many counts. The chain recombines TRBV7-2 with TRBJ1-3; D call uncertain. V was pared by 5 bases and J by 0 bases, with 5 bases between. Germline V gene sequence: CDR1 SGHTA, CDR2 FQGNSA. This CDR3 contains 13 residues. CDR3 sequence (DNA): TGTGCCAGCAGCCCGAGCTCTGGAAACACCATATATTTT. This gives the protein CASSPSSGNTIYF.